One and the same sample provided the 2 T cell receptor beta chains below, sequenced in a study of CD4 T cells in relation to SARS-CoV-2 and coronaviruses. Some clones are missing from TCRdb's copy, which holds only in-frame ones; the method was immunoSEQ multiplex PCR. The sample has roughly 30,000 clones, approximately 80% seen once. The antigens these receptors bind are not known. Before the COVID-19 pandemic, during about 2010-2018, CD4+ T cells were taken from unexposed donors. Isolation of CD4+ T cells took place after about 9 days in culture. The sample taken for sequencing was CD4+ T cells from PBMCs, cultured in vitro. These receptors all stem from a human donor in good health.

The rearrangement joins TRBV5-1 to TRBJ2-3, with D unclear. The V gene lost 0 bases and the J gene lost 4 bases, with 12 bases spanning the gap. The CDR3 is 15 residues long. CDR1 SGHRS and CDR2 YFSETQ come from the germline V gene. CDR3 nucleotides: TGCGCCAGCAGCTTGGGGGCCCTTGGGGCAGATACGCAGTATTTT. Protein sequence: CASSLGALGADTQYF.

This clone was seen only a few times. The same CDR3 is also encoded by other DNA sequences in this sample. V and J are TRBV18 and TRBJ2-5; D not resolved. This CDR3 spans 10 amino acids. The V and J ends lost 4 bases and 3 bases respectively, with 0 bases between them. Germline loops: CDR1 KGHSH, CDR2 LQKENI. The CDR3 here is CASSQETQYF. DNA for the CDR3: TGTGCCAGCTCACAAGAGACCCAGTACTTC. Filled out from reference TRBV18 and TRBJ2-5, the complete variable domain reads NAGVMQNPRHLVRRRGQEARLRCSPMKGHSHVYWYRQLPEEGLKFMVYLQKENIIDESGMPKERFSAEFPKEGPSILRIQQVVRGDSAAYFCASSQETQYFGPGTRLLVL.